Detailed here is one T cell receptor beta chain. The antigen is undetermined. Reverse transcribing all isolated RNA meant expressed TCRB transcripts were sequenced. Read counts averaged roughly 4 million for samples of naive, central memory and regulatory T cells. Here immunoSEQ multiplex PCR was the method, and the copy in TCRdb shows in-frame clones only, minus some. The sample has 360,000 or so clones, around a fifth seen once. This sample is part of a study of beta chain features in type 1 diabetes. Background on the study: Comparable age, gender and cell yields were observed in patients relative to healthy donors. General study points: Researchers reported that naive, central memory and Treg TCRB repertoires appeared more similar in patients than in healthy donors. Individuals with type 1 diabetes displayed fewer insertions and more deletions at VDJ junctions.

The V end was cut by 0 bases, the J end by 5 bases, with 18 bases between. This CDR3 has 16 amino acids. Per the germline V gene, CDR1 is SGDLS and CDR2 is YYNGEE. This TCR was recovered from a woman aged 18-29 years in good health. Material: naive CD4+ T cells from blood. This rearrangement joins TRBV9 to TRBJ2-7, with D possibly being TRBD2 (6 bases). This chain's CDR3 is CASSVGSGREYHEQYF. The CDR3 DNA is TGTGCCAGCAGCGTAGGATCCGGGAGAGAGTACCACGAGCAGTACTTC.